These 14 T cell receptor beta chains share one sample of origin, sequenced in a study of blood T cells in healthy people across ages. Through a sample-barcoded 5' primer and a J-beta primer mix, a second PCR was run for roughly 6 to 12 cycles. TCRdb analysed the 5' RACE reads with MiXCR anew, one entry per CDR3 protein. The sample lists fewer than 800,000 distinct CDR3 sequences; about 34% were seen once. Sequencing input: blood. All receptors derive from a woman aged 80 or over in good health.

The gene calls are TRBV6-5 and TRBJ2-7; tentative D call: TRBD1 (6 bases). Germline CDR1 is MNHEY and CDR2 is SVGAGI. The germline V and J ends were trimmed by 6 bases and 0 bases, with 15 bases remaining between them. The CDR3 is made up of 15 amino acids. Written as DNA, the CDR3 is TGTGCCAGCAGACCCACAGGGATCTCCTCCTACGAGCAGTACTTC. The encoded protein is CASRPTGISSYEQYF.

This chain connects TRBV28 to TRBJ2-7; D is undetermined. The CDR3 runs to 14 residues. From germline, CDR1 is MDHEN and CDR2 SYDVKM. The V and J ends lost 3 bases and 2 bases respectively, with 11 bases between them. CDR3 in amino acids: CASSFLTAPYEQYF. The CDR3 DNA follows: TGTGCCAGCAGTTTCTTGACGGCACCCTACGAGCAGTACTTC.

This clonotype has a handful of counts. A much more abundant neighbour one base away suggests this may be a read error. This sequence joins TRBV4-2 and TRBJ1-4; D is ambiguous. CDR1 is LGHNA and CDR2 is YNFKEQ in the germline V gene. CDR3 length: 11 amino acids. The CDR3 region has the DNA TGTGCCAGCAGCCAAGAGGAAAAACGGTTTTTT. Residues: CASSQEEKRFF.

This clonotype was observed many times. The CDR3 region has the DNA TGTGCCAGCAGTGATTGGGACAGGGGGCTTCAAGAGACCCAGTACTTC. Translating it yields CASSDWDRGLQETQYF. The V gene is TRBV6-6, the J gene TRBJ2-5; 12 bases fit TRBD1. Trimming removed 5 bases from V and 2 bases from J; junction bases left unmatched: 6. Germline V lookup: CDR1 MNHNY, CDR2 SVGAGI (reference sequence). The CDR3 extends over 16 amino acids.

This clonotype was seen a single time. This sequence may be a read error, since a much larger clone differs from it by one base. V gene TRBV7-9 combines with J gene TRBJ2-3; D is ambiguous. Trimming pared 2 bases from V and 3 bases from J, leaving 9 bases between. CDR1 is SEHNR, CDR2 FQNEAQ, per germline (reference sequence). The CDR3 sequence is 14 residues long. The CDR3 region has the DNA TGTGCCAGCAGCTTAAATGTAGGTACAGATACGCAGTATTTT. This codes for CASSLNVGTDTQYF. Looking up the rest from reference TRBV7-9 and TRBJ2-3 gives the full variable domain: DTGVSQNPRHKITKRGQNVTFRCDPISEHNRLYWYRQTLGQGPEFLTYFQNEAQLEKSRLLSDRFSAERPKGSFSTLEIQRTEQGDSAMYLCASSLNVGTDTQYFGPGTRLTVL.

Ten or more counts support this clonotype. This chain links TRBV5-1 with TRBJ2-1; 10 bases are a match to TRBD1. Germline CDR1 and CDR2: SGHRS and YFSETQ. Trimming took 3 bases from V and 9 from J; bases not matched to a gene: 9. The CDR3 is 15 amino acids. CDR3 nucleotides: TGCGCCAGCAGCTCCCCGGGACAGGGGTCGAGTGAGCAGTTCTTC. Its translation is CASSSPGQGSSEQFF.

This chain joins TRBV5-1 and TRBJ2-7, with a weak D call TRBD2 (6 bases). Trimming pared 1 base from V and 0 bases from J, leaving 11 bases between. This CDR3 is built from 15 residues. Germline-derived CDR1 and CDR2 are SGHRS and YFSETQ. DNA of the CDR3: TGCGCCAGCAGCTTGCTAGCGCAAAGCTCCTACGAGCAGTACTTC. Its protein is CASSLLAQSSYEQYF.

Comment on this clonotype: A much larger clone sits a single nucleotide away, making a read error possible. The rearrangement joins TRBV28 to TRBJ1-2, with D maybe TRBD1 (5 bases). The V gene's germline CDR1 is MDHEN and CDR2 SYDVKM. The CDR3 runs to 16 residues. V was shortened by 3 bases and J by 1 base, with 15 bases between the two germline ends. CDR3 in amino acids: CASSFVGLSHNYGYTF. The CDR3 DNA sequence: TGTGCCAGCAGTTTTGTGGGACTCAGTCATAACTATGGCTACACCTTC.

A few counts support this clonotype. The chain employs TRBV20-1 and TRBJ2-1; no reliable D call. The J call may be faulty, since TRBJ2-7 better matches the DNA end. Germline CDR1 DFQATT, CDR2 SNEGSKA (reference sequence). The CDR3 spans 12 residues. The CDR3 bases are TGCAGTGCTTCGAGATCCTACAATGAGCAGTACTTC. Residues: CSASRSYNEQYF.

To note about this clonotype: A much more abundant neighbour one base away suggests this may be a read error. The chain links TRBV25-1 to TRBJ2-1; unclear D gene. This CDR3 has 14 residues. The ends were cut back, 1 base at V and 4 bases at J, with 8 bases in the middle. Germline CDR1 MGHDK, CDR2 SYGVNS. The CDR3 DNA follows: TGTGCCAGCAGTGAATCCACAGTTTACAATGAGCAGTTCTTC. This translates into CASSESTVYNEQFF.

This clonotype was recorded many times. This chain links TRBV7-2 with TRBJ2-7, with D perhaps matching TRBD1 (6 bases). From germline, CDR1 is SGHTA and CDR2 FQGNSA. This CDR3 has 14 amino acids. V shed 2 bases and J shed 2 bases, with 10 bases lying between them. The DNA of the CDR3 is TGTGCCAGCAGCTTAAAGACAGGACCCTACGAGCAGTACTTC. This translates into CASSLKTGPYEQYF.

This clonotype occurred a few times. The chain recombines TRBV7-2 with TRBJ1-5; 9 bases agree with TRBD1. J was trimmed by 4 bases and V by 4 bases; bases with no gene match: 5. This CDR3 spans 15 amino acids. CDR1 is SGHTA and CDR2 is FQGNSA in the germline V gene. CDR3 nucleotide sequence: TGTGCCAGCAGCTCGAGACAGGGGGGGAATCAGCCCCAGCATTTT. This sequence encodes CASSSRQGGNQPQHF.

This clonotype was seen a handful of times. The rearrangement uses TRBV15 and TRBJ1-5; D not resolved. The ends were cut back, 0 bases at V and 4 bases at J, with 7 bases in the middle. The CDR3 loop spans 14 amino acids. Per the germline V gene, CDR1 is LNHNV and CDR2 is YYDKDF (reference sequence). The CDR3, as DNA: TGTGCCACCAGCAGAGATAGCATAAATCAGCCCCAGCATTTT. It is translated as CATSRDSINQPQHF.

This chain connects TRBV28 to TRBJ2-5; D is undetermined. The CDR3 covers 13 residues. Per germline, CDR1 MDHEN and CDR2 SYDVKM. Trimming took off 6 bases at V and 5 bases at J, with 13 bases between the two ends. CDR3 sequence (DNA): TGTGCCAGCAGCCGGGCCGAACGGGAGACCCAGTACTTC. Protein: CASSRAERETQYF. Full variable domain (outside the CDR3, taken from reference TRBV28 and TRBJ2-5): DVKVTQSSRYLVKRTGEKVFLECVQDMDHENMFWYRQDPGLGLRLIYFSYDVKMKEKGDIPEGYSVSREKKERFSLILESASTNQTSMYLCASSRAERETQYFGPGTRLLVL.